The present T cell receptor beta chain was sequenced within a study of T cell responses to AZD1222 COVID-19 vaccine. Whole-study findings and limits: Spike regions recognized by vaccine-associated CD4 TCRs spanned the protein, led by 160-218 and 743-854. Spike-specific TCR breadth and depth went up after people got two AZD1222 doses.

V lost 6 bases, J lost 5 bases, and 13 bases lay in between. Germline CDR1 is MDHEN and CDR2 is SYDVKM. The CDR3 loop spans 13 amino acids. For this clone: Its matching antigen is unknown.

The protocol was immunoSEQ multiplex PCR, while the TCRdb copy is restricted to in-frame clones and leaves out a portion. The table records about 100,000 clones, around 87% of them present only once. This clonotype was obtained from an adult who received the AZD1222 COVID-19 vaccine. The chain is built from TRBV28 and TRBJ2-5, with a weak D call TRBD1 (6 bases). The starting material was peripheral blood, obtained 28 days after the second AZD1222 dose. The CDR3 DNA reads as TGTGCCAGCAGCCCAGGACAGCTGGAGACCCAGTACTTC. It yields the protein CASSPGQLETQYF. The whole variable domain, filled in from reference TRBV28 and TRBJ2-5, reads DVKVTQSSRYLVKRTGEKVFLECVQDMDHENMFWYRQDPGLGLRLIYFSYDVKMKEKGDIPEGYSVSREKKERFSLILESASTNQTSMYLCASSPGQLETQYFGPGTRLLVL.